What follows are 5 T cell receptor beta chains derived from one specimen sequenced in a study of blood T cell repertoires in COVID-19. Data came from immunoSEQ multiplex PCR; TCRdb stores just in-frame clones and leaves some out. In the table there are 150,000 to 200,000 clones, 65% to 85% of which are singletons. Sample: PBMCs or T cells enriched from blood (not recorded which). All receptors derive from a woman between 40 and 55 years old with acute COVID-19.

This rearrangement joins TRBV27 to TRBJ2-7; 8 nucleotides match TRBD1. V lost 6 bases to trimming and J lost 3 bases; unmatched junction nucleotides: 4. CDR1 is MNHEY, CDR2 SMNVEV, per germline (reference sequence). This CDR3 contains 13 residues. The chain's CDR3 is CASRRQGSYEQYF. The CDR3 DNA is TGTGCCAGCAGACGACAGGGGAGCTACGAGCAGTACTTC.

This sequence joins TRBV6-1 and TRBJ2-2, with TRBD1 as a possible D gene (5 bases). V lost 0 bases to trimming and J lost 0 bases, with 11 bases between them. This CDR3 is 17 amino acids long. In germline, CDR1 is MNHNS, CDR2 SASEGT. The CDR3 region has the DNA TGTGCCAGCAGTGAAGCGCTCAGGGCCGCGAACACCGGGGAGCTGTTTTTT. Translated, it gives CASSEALRAANTGELFF.

This rearrangement joins TRBV6-5 to TRBJ2-7; 13 bases are a match to TRBD2. The germline V gene encodes CDR1 MNHEY and CDR2 SVGAGI. The CDR3 length is 15 residues. The junction had 3 bases not matched to a gene; V was cut back by 6 bases and J by 1 base. The CDR3 sequence: CASRRTSGSSYEQYF. In nucleotides, the CDR3 is TGTGCCAGCAGGCGGACTAGCGGGAGTTCCTACGAGCAGTACTTC.

The chain employs TRBV5-6 and TRBJ2-1, with 7 bases that match TRBD2. This CDR3 spans 16 amino acids. Losses at the gene ends were 0 bases for V and 0 bases for J; bases not matched to a gene: 3. Germline V gene sequence: CDR1 SGHDT, CDR2 YYEEEE. As DNA, the CDR3 is TGTGCCAGCAGCTTGGGAGGGACTAACTCCTACAATGAGCAGTTCTTC. Translated, it gives CASSLGGTNSYNEQFF. The entire variable domain, with the rest obtained from reference TRBV5-6 and TRBJ2-1, is as follows: DAGVTQSPTHLIKTRGQQVTLRCSPKSGHDTVSWYQQALGQGPQFIFQYYEEEERQRGNFPDRFSGHQFPNYSSELNVNALLLGDSALYLCASSLGGTNSYNEQFFGPGTRLTVL.

CDR3 amino acids: CASSSPGDSGYTF. The DNA of the CDR3 is TGTGCCAGCAGTTCCCCTGGGGACAGTGGCTACACCTTC. The V and J genes are TRBV2 and TRBJ1-2; 7 positions agree with TRBD1. Germline loops: CDR1 SNHLY, CDR2 FYNNEI. With V trimmed by 5 bases and J by 7 bases, 7 bases remained unmatched. The CDR3 is 13 amino acids.